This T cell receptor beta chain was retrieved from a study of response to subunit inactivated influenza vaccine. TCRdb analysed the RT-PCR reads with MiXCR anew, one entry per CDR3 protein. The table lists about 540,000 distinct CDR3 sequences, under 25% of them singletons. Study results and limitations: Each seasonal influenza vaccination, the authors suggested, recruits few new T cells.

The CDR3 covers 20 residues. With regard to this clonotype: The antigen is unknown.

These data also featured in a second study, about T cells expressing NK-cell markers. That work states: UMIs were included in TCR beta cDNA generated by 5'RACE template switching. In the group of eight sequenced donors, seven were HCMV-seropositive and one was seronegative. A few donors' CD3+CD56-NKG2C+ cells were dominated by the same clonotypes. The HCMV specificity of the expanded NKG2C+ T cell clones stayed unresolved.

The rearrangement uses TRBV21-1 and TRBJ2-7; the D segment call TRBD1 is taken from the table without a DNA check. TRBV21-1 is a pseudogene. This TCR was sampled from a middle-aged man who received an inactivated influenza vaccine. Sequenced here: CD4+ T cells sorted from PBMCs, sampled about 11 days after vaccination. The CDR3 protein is CASSKDATVYRGLSSYEQYF. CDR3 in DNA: TGTGCCAGCAGCAAAGACGCGACGGTCTATAGGGGGCTGAGCTCCTACGAGCAGTACTTC.